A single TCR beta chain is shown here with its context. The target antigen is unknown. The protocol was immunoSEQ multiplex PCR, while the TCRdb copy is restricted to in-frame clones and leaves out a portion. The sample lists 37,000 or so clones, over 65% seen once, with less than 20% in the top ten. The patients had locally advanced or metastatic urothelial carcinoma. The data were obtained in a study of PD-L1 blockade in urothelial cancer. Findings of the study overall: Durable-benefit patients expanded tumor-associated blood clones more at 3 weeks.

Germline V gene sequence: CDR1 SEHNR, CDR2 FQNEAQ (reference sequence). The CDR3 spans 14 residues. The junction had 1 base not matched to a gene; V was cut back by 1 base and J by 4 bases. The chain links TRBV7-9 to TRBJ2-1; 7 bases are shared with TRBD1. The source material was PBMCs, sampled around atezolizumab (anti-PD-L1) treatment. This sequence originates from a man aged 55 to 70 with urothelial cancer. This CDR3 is CASSLGTGYNEQFF. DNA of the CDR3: TGTGCCAGCAGCTTAGGGACAGGTTACAATGAGCAGTTCTTC.